This TCR beta chain emerged from a study of sequential checkpoint blockade in melanoma. CDR3 length: 14 amino acids. The junction had 7 bases not matched to a gene; V was cut back by 8 bases and J by 0 bases. CDR1 and CDR2 from the germline V gene are LNHDA and SQIVND (reference sequence). This sample's treatment: randomized to nivolumab then ipilimumab (arm A) or the reverse (arm B). The table came from immunoSEQ multiplex PCR; TCRdb's copy has only in-frame clones and leaves some out. The sample has approximately 7,500 clones, around three fifths seen once; the top ten hold 17%. This TCR came from a human donor with melanoma. This rearrangement joins TRBV19 to TRBJ2-7, with 7 bases fitting TRBD2. The sequences come from CD8+ T cells sorted from blood (inferred from file names), collected from a patient given nivolumab and ipilimumab in sequence. The CDR3 bases are TGTGCCAGTCGTGGGGGAGGGAGCTCCTACGAGCAGTACTTC. This encodes CASRGGGSSYEQYF.